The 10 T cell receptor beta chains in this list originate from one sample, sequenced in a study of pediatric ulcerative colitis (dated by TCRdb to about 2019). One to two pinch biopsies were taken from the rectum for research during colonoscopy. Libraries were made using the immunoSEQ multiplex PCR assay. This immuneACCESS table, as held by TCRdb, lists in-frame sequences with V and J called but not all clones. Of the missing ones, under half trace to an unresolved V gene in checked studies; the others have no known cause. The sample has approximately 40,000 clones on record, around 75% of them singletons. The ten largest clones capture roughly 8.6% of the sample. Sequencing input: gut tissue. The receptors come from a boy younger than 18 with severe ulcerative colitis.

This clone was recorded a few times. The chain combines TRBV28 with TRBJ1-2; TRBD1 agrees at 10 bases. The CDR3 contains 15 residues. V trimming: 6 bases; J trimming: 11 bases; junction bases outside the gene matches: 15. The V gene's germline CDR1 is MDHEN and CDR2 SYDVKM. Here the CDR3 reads CASSPPRQGALRYTF. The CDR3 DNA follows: TGTGCCAGCAGCCCCCCCCGACAGGGGGCTCTGAGGTACACCTTC.

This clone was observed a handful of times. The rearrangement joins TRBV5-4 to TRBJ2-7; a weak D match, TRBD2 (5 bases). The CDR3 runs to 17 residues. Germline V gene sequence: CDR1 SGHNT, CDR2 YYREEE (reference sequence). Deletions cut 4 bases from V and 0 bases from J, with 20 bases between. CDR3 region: CASSAGPGYPSSYEQYF. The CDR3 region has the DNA TGTGCCAGCAGCGCGGGTCCGGGCTACCCTAGCTCCTACGAGCAGTACTTC.

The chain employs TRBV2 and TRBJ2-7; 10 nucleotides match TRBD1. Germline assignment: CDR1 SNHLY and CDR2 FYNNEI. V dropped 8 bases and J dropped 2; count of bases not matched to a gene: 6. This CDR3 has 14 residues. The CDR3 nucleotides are TGTGCCAGCGGGTGGGACAGGGGTACCTACGAGCAGTACTTC. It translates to CASGWDRGTYEQYF.

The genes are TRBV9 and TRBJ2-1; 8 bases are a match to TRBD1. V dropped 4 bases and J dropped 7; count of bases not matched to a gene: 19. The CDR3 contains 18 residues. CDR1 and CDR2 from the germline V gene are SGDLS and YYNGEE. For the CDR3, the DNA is TGTGCCAGCAGCTTCCTACCAACCGGGACAGGCCTGTTAAATGAGCAGTTCTTC. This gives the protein CASSFLPTGTGLLNEQFF.

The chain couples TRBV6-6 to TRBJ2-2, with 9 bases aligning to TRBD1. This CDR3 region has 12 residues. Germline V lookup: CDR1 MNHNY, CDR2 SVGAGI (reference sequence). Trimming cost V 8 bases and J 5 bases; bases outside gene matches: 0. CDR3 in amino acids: CASGQGTGELFF. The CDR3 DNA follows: TGTGCCAGCGGACAGGGGACCGGGGAGCTGTTTTTT.

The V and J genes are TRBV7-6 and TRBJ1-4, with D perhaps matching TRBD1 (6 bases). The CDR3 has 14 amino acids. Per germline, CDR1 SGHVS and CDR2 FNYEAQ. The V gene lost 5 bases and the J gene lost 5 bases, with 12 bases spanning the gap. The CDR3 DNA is TGTGCCAGCAGCCTAACAGGGATAAATGAAAAACTGTTTTTT. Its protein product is CASSLTGINEKLFF.

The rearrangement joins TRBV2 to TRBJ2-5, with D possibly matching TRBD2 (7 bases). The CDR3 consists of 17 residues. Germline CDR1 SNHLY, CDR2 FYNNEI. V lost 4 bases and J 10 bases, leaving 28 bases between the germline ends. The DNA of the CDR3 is TGTGCCAGCAGTGCCCGACTAGTGGGGGGGCCTAGTACATTCCAGTACTTC. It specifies CASSARLVGGPSTFQYF.

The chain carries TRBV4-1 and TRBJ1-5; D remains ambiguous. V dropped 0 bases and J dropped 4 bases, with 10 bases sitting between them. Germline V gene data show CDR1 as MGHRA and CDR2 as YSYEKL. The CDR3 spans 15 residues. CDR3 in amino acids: CASSQELVGNQPQHF. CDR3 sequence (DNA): TGCGCCAGCAGCCAAGAATTGGTCGGGAATCAGCCCCAGCATTTT.

Here the CDR3 reads CASSAPYTGSYGYTF. DNA of the CDR3: TGTGCCAGCAGTGCCCCATATACAGGCTCCTATGGCTACACCTTC. The rearrangement uses TRBV28 and TRBJ1-2; weak D call: TRBD1 (5 bases). Trimming shortened V by 5 bases and J by 4 bases, and 17 bases separated the two germline ends. This CDR3 spans 15 amino acids. Germline V gene data show CDR1 as MDHEN and CDR2 as SYDVKM.

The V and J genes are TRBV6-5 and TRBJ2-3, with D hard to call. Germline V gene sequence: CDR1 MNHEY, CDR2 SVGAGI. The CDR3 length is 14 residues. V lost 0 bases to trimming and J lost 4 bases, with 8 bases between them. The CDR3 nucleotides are TGTGCCAGCAGTTACTCAAGGGATGCAGATACGCAGTATTTT. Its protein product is CASSYSRDADTQYF.